The TCR beta chain described here comes from a study of cytomegalovirus exposure and HLA in healthy donors. 60 Vbeta and 13 Jbeta primers were used in PCR. Sequencing was performed with immunoSEQ multiplex PCR; in TCRdb, only in-frame clones are kept and a portion is missing. The repertoire holds about 160,000 clones, with about 80% as singletons. V was clipped by 1 base and J by 5 bases, with 11 bases between them. The CDR3 is 14 residues long. Germline CDR1 and CDR2: MDHEN and SYDVKM. The chain couples TRBV28 to TRBJ1-2; D remains unclear. This clonotype originated in a man aged 30 to 45 in good health and CMV-seronegative. Sample: PBMCs. The CDR3 DNA is TGTGCCAGCAGTTTATTGAGGGAGGAGTATGGCTACACCTTC. Translated: CASSLLREEYGYTF.